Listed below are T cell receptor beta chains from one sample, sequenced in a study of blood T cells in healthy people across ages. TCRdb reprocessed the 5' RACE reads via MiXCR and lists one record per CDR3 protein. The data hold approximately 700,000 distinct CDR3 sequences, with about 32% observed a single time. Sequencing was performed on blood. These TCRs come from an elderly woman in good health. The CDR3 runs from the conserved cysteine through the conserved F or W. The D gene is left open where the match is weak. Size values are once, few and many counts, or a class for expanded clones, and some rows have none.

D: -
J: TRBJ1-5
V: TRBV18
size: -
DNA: TGTGCCAGCTCACCAGTAGGTGTCAATCAGCCCCAGCATTTT
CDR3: CASSPVGVNQPQHF

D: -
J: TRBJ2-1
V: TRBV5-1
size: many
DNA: TGCGCCAGCAGCTCCCCTCCGGGGGTTTTACGCAATGAGCAGTTCTTC
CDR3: CASSSPPGVLRNEQFF

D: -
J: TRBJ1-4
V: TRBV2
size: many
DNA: TGTGCCAGCAGTGGGAGTTTTAATGAAAAACTGTTTTTT
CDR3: CASSGSFNEKLFF

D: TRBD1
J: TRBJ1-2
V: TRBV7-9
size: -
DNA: TGTGCCAGCAGCCCAACCGACAGGGGTTTTGGCTACACCTTC
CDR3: CASSPTDRGFGYTF

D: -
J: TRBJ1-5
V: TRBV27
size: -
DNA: TGTGCCAGCAGTCCAAATGGACAGTTCTCCAATCAGCCCCAGCATTTT
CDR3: CASSPNGQFSNQPQHF

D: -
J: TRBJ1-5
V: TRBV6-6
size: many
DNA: TGTGCCAGCACCCCGGCGGGTTCATCGCCCCAGCATTTT
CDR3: CASTPAGSSPQHF

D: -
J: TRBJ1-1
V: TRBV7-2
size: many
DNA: TGTGCCAGCGGGGGCTATTTGAACACTGAAGCTTTCTTT
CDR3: CASGGYLNTEAFF

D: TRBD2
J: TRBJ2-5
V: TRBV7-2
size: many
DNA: TGTGCCAGCAGTCGGGCTAGCGGGGAAGAGACCCAGTACTTC
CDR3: CASSRASGEETQYF

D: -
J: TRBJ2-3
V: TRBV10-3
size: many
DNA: TGTGCCATCGCGCTAGCCCCAGATACGCAGTATTTT
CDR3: CAIALAPDTQYF

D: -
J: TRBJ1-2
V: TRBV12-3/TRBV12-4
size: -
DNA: TGTGCCAGCAGTTCTCCGGGGCAGGGGCTTATCAACTATGGCTACACCTTC
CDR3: CASSSPGQGLINYGYTF

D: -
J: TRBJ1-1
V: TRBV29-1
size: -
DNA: TGCAGCGTTTTAGAACCGAACCTTGAAGCTTTCTTT
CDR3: CSVLEPNLEAFF

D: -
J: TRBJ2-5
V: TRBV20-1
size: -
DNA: TGCAGTGCTATAAAGGAGACCCAGTACTTC
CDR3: CSAIKETQYF

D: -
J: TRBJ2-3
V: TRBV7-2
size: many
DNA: TGTGCCAGCAGCTACGGACTCCCCCCAGATACGCAGTATTTT
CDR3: CASSYGLPPDTQYF

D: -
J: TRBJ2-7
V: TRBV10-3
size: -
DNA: TGTGCCATCAGAATAGGGACAAAGGACAGAAAGCCCTACGAGCAGTACTTC
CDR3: CAIRIGTKDRKPYEQYF

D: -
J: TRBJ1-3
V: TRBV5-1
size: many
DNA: TGCGCCAGCAGCTTGAACCCGGAGGGCACCATATATTTT
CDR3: CASSLNPEGTIYF

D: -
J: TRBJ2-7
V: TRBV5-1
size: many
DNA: TGCGCCAGCAGCTTTCGGCCGGGACAAAACTACGAGCAGTACTTC
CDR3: CASSFRPGQNYEQYF

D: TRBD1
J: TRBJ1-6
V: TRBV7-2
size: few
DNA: TGTGCCAGCAGCTTAGGAGGGACAGGGGATTCACCCCTCCACTTT
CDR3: CASSLGGTGDSPLHF

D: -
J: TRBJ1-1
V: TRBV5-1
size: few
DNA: TGCGCCACTACGGACAGCTCTGTGGGGACCACTGAAGCTTTCTTT
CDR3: CATTDSSVGTTEAFF

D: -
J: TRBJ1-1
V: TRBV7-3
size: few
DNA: TGTGCCAGCAGCCCACAGTGGGGAACTGAAGCTTTCTTT
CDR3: CASSPQWGTEAFF

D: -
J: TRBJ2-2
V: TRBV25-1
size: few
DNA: TGTGCCAGCAGTGAAGGGGGCCGCGACACCGGGGAGCTGTTTTTT
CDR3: CASSEGGRDTGELFF

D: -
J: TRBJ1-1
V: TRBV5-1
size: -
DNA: TGCGCCAGTGGCGTGGACCCGAACACTGAAGCTTTCTTT
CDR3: CASGVDPNTEAFF

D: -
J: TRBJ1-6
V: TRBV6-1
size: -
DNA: TGTGCCAGCAGTGGGGAATCCAGGTCCTATAATTCACCCCTCCACTTT
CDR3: CASSGESRSYNSPLHF

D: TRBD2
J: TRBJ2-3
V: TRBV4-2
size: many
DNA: TGTGCCAGCAGCCAAGATTTACCCTCTAGCGGGGGGCGGGCAGATACGCAGTATTTT
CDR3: CASSQDLPSSGGRADTQYF

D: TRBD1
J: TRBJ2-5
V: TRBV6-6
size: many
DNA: TGTGCCAGCGCAGGAAGGGACAGGGGGCAGGAGACCCAGTACTTC
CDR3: CASAGRDRGQETQYF

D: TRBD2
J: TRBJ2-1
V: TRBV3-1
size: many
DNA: TGTGCCAGCAGCCAACCACTAGCGGGGGGGCCCAATGAGCAGTTCTTC
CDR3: CASSQPLAGGPNEQFF

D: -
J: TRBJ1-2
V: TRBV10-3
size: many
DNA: TGTGCCATCAGTGAATCAGGGAACTATGGCTACACCTTC
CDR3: CAISESGNYGYTF

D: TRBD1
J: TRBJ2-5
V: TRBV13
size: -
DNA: TGTGCCAGCAGCATTCTAGACAGGGGCCAGGAGACCCAGTACTTC
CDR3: CASSILDRGQETQYF

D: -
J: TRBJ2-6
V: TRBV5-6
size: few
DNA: TGTGCCAGCAGCTTGGAGCAGAGCTCTGGGGCCAACGTCCTGACTTTC
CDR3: CASSLEQSSGANVLTF

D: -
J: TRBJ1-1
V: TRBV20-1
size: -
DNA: TGCAGTGCTGGAGATATACAGACGAACACTGAAGCTTTCTTT
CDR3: CSAGDIQTNTEAFF

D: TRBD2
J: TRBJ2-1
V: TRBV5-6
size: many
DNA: TGTGCCAGCAGTCGAATAACTAGCGGGGGTAGTAATGAGCAGTTCTTC
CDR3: CASSRITSGGSNEQFF

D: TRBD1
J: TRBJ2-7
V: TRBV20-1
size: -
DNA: TGCAGTGCTAGTGGACAGGGGGGTTACAATGAGCAGTACTTC
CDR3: CSASGQGGYNEQYF